This T cell receptor beta chain came from a study of blood T cell repertoires in COVID-19. Study-wide context: The origin of the acute and convalescent COVID-19 samples was the United States, Italy and Spain. In each case, the material was cDNA or gDNA derived from T cells, B-cell-depleted T cells, or PBMCs.

CDR1 and CDR2 from the germline V gene are SGHAT and FQNNGV. V lost 4 bases, J lost 6 bases, and 7 bases lay in between. The CDR3 extends over 13 amino acids. This clone was counted a single time. Original data processing: Amplification from reference gene primers served as the basis for estimated nucleated cell counts. The repertoire was sequenced with immunoSEQ multiplex PCR; TCRdb's copy has only in-frame clones and lacks some. V, J and clone size derive from that table, while D and trimming were established from the DNA sequence. The repertoire includes roughly 100,000 clones, 75% to 85% of them detected once, and roughly 4% sits in the top ten.

Sequenced sample: peripheral blood. V is TRBV11-2 and J is TRBJ2-6; weak D call: TRBD1 (5 bases). The source is a man in his 60s with acute or convalescent COVID-19. CDR3 sequence reads: CASSSQAANVLTF. CDR3 bases: TGTGCCAGCAGCTCACAGGCGGCCAACGTCCTGACTTTC.